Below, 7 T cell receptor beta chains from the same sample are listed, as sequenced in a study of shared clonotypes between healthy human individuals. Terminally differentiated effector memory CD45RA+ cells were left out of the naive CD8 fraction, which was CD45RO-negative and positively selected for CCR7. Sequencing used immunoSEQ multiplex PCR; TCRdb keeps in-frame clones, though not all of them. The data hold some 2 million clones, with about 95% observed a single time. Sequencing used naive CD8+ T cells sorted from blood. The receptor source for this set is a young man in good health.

CDR3 bases: TGCGCCAGCAGTGAGTGGGGAGCCTACTCTGGAAACACCATATATTTT. Its translation is CASSEWGAYSGNTIYF. This chain links TRBV10-2 with TRBJ1-3; D not certain. The CDR3 runs to 16 residues. Germline V gives CDR1 WSHSY, CDR2 SAAADI. Trimming removed 1 base at V and 0 bases at J, with 10 bases between.

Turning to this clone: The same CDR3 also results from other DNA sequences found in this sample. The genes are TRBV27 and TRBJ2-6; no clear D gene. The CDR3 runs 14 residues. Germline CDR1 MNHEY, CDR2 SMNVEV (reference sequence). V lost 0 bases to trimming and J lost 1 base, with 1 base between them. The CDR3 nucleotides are TGTGCCAGCAGTTTATCGTCTGGGGCCAACGTCCTGACTTTC. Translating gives CASSLSSGANVLTF.

CDR3 sequence: CASSQDPDGVNEQFF. As DNA, the CDR3 is TGCGCCAGCAGCCAAGATCCGGACGGCGTCAATGAGCAGTTCTTC. The chain recombines TRBV4-3 with TRBJ2-1; D gene uncertain. Germline CDR1 reads LGHNA; CDR2 reads YSLEER. The V and J ends lost 0 bases and 6 bases respectively, with 12 bases between them. The CDR3 is 15 amino acids.

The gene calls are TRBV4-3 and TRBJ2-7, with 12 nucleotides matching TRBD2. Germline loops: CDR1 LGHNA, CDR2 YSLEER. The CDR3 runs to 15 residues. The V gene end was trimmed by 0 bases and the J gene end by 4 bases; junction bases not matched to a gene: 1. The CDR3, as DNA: TGCGCCAGCAGCCAAGAACTAGCGGGAGGTTACGAGCAGTACTTC. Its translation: CASSQELAGGYEQYF.

The CDR3 sequence: CASSEEALLSSYNEQFF. As DNA, the CDR3 is TGTGCCAGCAGTGAAGAGGCCTTACTAAGCTCCTACAATGAGCAGTTCTTC. The chain has TRBV2 and TRBJ2-1; D is unresolved. Trimming stripped 1 base from V and 0 bases from J, with 13 bases between. Germline V gene data show CDR1 as SNHLY and CDR2 as FYNNEI. CDR3 length equals 17 residues. Full variable domain (rest looked up from reference TRBV2 and TRBJ2-1): EPEVTQTPSHQVTQMGQEVILRCVPISNHLYFYWYRQILGQKVEFLVSFYNNEISEKSEIFDDQFSVERPDGSNFTLKIRSTKLEDSAMYFCASSEEALLSSYNEQFFGPGTRLTVL.

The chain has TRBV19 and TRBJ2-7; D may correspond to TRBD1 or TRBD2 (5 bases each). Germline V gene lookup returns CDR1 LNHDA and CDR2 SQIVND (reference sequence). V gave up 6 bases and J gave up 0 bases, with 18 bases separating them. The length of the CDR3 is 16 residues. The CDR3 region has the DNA TGTGCCAGTAGCCATGGGACCGCAACCTCCTCCTACGAGCAGTACTTC. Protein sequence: CASSHGTATSSYEQYF. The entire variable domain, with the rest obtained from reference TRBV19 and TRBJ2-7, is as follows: DGGITQSPKYLFRKEGQNVTLSCEQNLNHDAMYWYRQDPGQGLRLIYYSQIVNDFQKGDIAEGYSVSREKKESFPLTVTSAQKNPTAFYLCASSHGTATSSYEQYFGPGTRLTVT.

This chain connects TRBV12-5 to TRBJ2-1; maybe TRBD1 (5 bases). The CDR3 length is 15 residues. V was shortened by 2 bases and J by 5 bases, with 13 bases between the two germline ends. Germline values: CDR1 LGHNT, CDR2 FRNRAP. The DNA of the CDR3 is TGTGCTAGTGGTTTGAGGGGCGGCCACAACAATGAGCAGTTCTTC. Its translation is CASGLRGGHNNEQFF.